Below, one TCR beta chain is given with its context. The data derive from a study of blood T cell repertoires in COVID-19. Each participant's cohort was designated according to participant-reported clinical history. Germline CDR1 and CDR2: GTSNPN and SVGIG (reference sequence). Trimming removed 7 bases from V and 6 bases from J; junction bases left unmatched: 9. The CDR3 runs 14 residues. This table comes from immunoSEQ multiplex PCR, and its TCRdb copy is limited to in-frame clones, with some not included. The sample lists under 300,000 clones, roughly nine tenths occurring once. The sequencing input was PBMCs or T cells enriched from blood (not recorded which). This chain connects TRBV30 to TRBJ2-2; 9 bases are shared with TRBD2. This receptor was identified in a woman aged 25 to 39 with acute COVID-19. CDR3 in amino acids: CASERREGAGELFF. The CDR3 DNA sequence: TGTGCCTCCGAGCGGCGGGAGGGGGCCGGGGAGCTGTTTTTT.